This TCR beta chain is from a study of T cell repertoires in cytomegalovirus infection. About the study: Both a matching HLA type and CMV infection were indicated by public TCR beta signatures.

Findings and limits, study-wide: Adding up the frequency of public TCR beta families identified people who carried CMV plus the relevant HLA. HLA-C-restricted TCR beta clonotypes specific for CMV led the ex vivo response.

The germline CDR1 and CDR2 sequences are LGHNA and YNFKEQ. The length of the CDR3 is 17 residues. J lost 0 bases, V lost 4 bases, and 9 bases had no gene match. In this sample, this clonotype turned up many times. Its antigen is not known. TCRdb re-analysed the reads in MiXCR, keeping a single row per CDR3 protein. The sample has under 250,000 distinct CDR3 sequences; around 6.6% are singletons. The gene calls are TRBV4-2 and TRBJ2-4; 7 nucleotides match TRBD2. This clonotype originated in a human donor in good health (CMV status not recorded). Some clones in this sample may be carry-over from other donors' samples. Sequencing was done on a sample of PBMCs. The CDR3 DNA reads TGTGCCAGCAGCCCGGGGGGTCGGGGGTCAGCCAAAAACATTCAGTACTTC. The encoded protein is CASSPGGRGSAKNIQYF.